This section outlines one TCR beta chain sequence together with its context. This CDR3 is built from 14 residues. Germline V gene data show CDR1 as LNHDA and CDR2 as SQIVND (reference sequence). J gave up 7 bases and V 4 bases, and 9 bases lay outside the gene matches. This sample was included in a study of cytomegalovirus exposure and HLA in healthy donors. 13 Jbeta primers and 60 Vbeta primers were used for the PCR. TCRdb keeps only in-frame clones here, not all; method: immunoSEQ multiplex PCR. The sample consists of 100,000 or so clones, around 80% of them appearing once. This rearrangement joins TRBV19 to TRBJ2-5; TRBD1 matches 7 bases. Specimen: PBMCs. This clonotype originated in a man aged 35 to 55 in good health and CMV-seronegative. As DNA, the CDR3 is TGTGCCAGTAGTAGTAGACAGGGTGCTTTGACCCAGTACTTC. This sequence encodes CASSSRQGALTQYF.